This is a list of T cell receptor beta chains from one sample in a study of blood T cells in healthy people across ages. MiXCR was run by TCRdb on the 5' RACE reads, yielding one entry per CDR3 protein. Of some 1.7 million distinct CDR3 sequences in the sample, 25% to 30% were seen once. Material: blood. These receptors all come from a woman in her thirties in good health. CDR3s include the opening cysteine and the closing phenylalanine or tryptophan. A D gene is named only where the DNA matches it firmly. Not every row has a clone size; where given, it reads once, few, many or a size class.

TRBD1	NA	TRBV5-5	TRBJ1-5	TGTGCCAGCAGCAGAGGACAGGGGGCGAGGCGGCCCCAGCATTTT	CASSRGQGARRPQHF
NA	few	TRBV6-2/TRBV6-3	TRBJ2-7	TGTGCCGGCACTTCCTCACCCCGCGGTACCGAGCAGTACTTC	CAGTSSPRGTEQYF
NA	many	TRBV12-3/TRBV12-4	TRBJ2-7	TGTGCCAGCAGTTTAGCTGGGGCCGACTACGAGCAGTACTTC	CASSLAGADYEQYF
TRBD1	few	TRBV18	TRBJ2-1	TGTGCCAGCTCACCTCGGACAGGGTGGTACAATGAGCAGTTCTTC	CASSPRTGWYNEQFF
NA	many	TRBV10-2	TRBJ2-7	TGCGCCAGCAGTGACGGATTATCCGAGCAGTACTTC	CASSDGLSEQYF
NA	many	TRBV29-1	TRBJ2-7	TGCAGCGTTGAAGATCCGCGGGACGCATCCGAGCAGTACTTC	CSVEDPRDASEQYF
TRBD2	few	TRBV20-1	TRBJ2-1	TGCAGTGCTAGAGGACTAGCTTGGGGCTACAATGAGCAGTTCTTC	CSARGLAWGYNEQFF
NA	NA	TRBV5-1	TRBJ2-3	TGCGCCAGCAGCATGGACACCGGGCGAGCAGATACGCAGTATTTT	CASSMDTGRADTQYF
TRBD1	NA	TRBV7-2	TRBJ2-7	TGTGCCAGCAGCTTTGGCTTCCGGGACAGCACTTTCTACGAGCAGTACTTC	CASSFGFRDSTFYEQYF
NA	NA	TRBV28	TRBJ2-4	TGTGCCAGCAGCCCTAGGGGCAGGTCCCGTACCAAAAACATTCAGTACTTC	CASSPRGRSRTKNIQYF
NA	NA	TRBV2	TRBJ2-7	TGTGCCAGCAGCCAAGGACAGTACGAGCAGTACTTC	CASSQGQYEQYF
NA	NA	TRBV28	TRBJ1-5	TGTGCCAGCAGTGATTCAAGGGCCAAATATAGCAATCAGCCCCAGCATTTT	CASSDSRAKYSNQPQHF
NA	many	TRBV2	TRBJ2-1	TGTGCCAGCAGTGAGGGGGTGGTGGCGTTCTTC	CASSEGVVAFF
NA	NA	TRBV27	TRBJ2-7	TGTGCCGCCGCCGTCTCGGGGTCGAAATACAATGAGCAGTACTTC	CAAAVSGSKYNEQYF
NA	few	TRBV7-2	TRBJ1-2	TGTGCCAGCAGCCTCGTTGAGATTGCCTATGGCTACACCTTC	CASSLVEIAYGYTF
NA	many	TRBV5-5	TRBJ2-7	TGTGCCAGCAGCTACCGGGACTCCGGGACTTACGAGCAGTACTTC	CASSYRDSGTYEQYF
TRBD2	few	TRBV28	TRBJ2-7	TGTGCCAGCAGTTACCCCGGCACTAGCGATCCCTACGAGCAGTACTTC	CASSYPGTSDPYEQYF